These T cell receptor beta chains were read from a single sample in a study of metastatic and nonmetastatic thyroid tumors. From the PCR reads, TCRdb re-called clones with MiXCR. This table has some 21,000 clones, over 25% appearing once. The sample comprised blood. The receptors come from a female donor with papillary thyroid cancer or a benign thyroid nodule (not recorded which). Some clones in this sample may be carry-over from other donors' samples. The CDR3 runs from the conserved cysteine through the conserved F or W. A D gene is named only where the DNA matches it firmly. Part of the rows lack a size; the others show once, few, many or a class for expanded clones.

V gene	J gene	D gene	clone size	CDR3 protein	CDR3 DNA
TRBV6-2/TRBV6-3	TRBJ2-1	TRBD2	-	CASSGAGLAGVWEQFF	TGTGCCAGCAGCGGTGCGGGACTAGCGGGAGTTTGGGAGCAGTTCTTC
TRBV6-4	TRBJ2-3	-	few	CASSDRETDTQYF	TGTGCCAGCAGTGACCGGGAGACAGATACGCAGTATTTT
TRBV27	TRBJ1-1	-	-	CASSTGMNTEAVF	TGTGCCAGCAGCACGGGCATGAACACTGAAGCTGTCTTT
TRBV19	TRBJ1-5	-	many	CASSTRVTTHF	TGTGCCAGTAGTACGAGGGTCACCACGCATTTT
TRBV6-1	TRBJ1-5	-	few	CASRRAGVMNQPQHF	TGTGCCAGCAGGAGGGCAGGGGTCATGAATCAGCCCCAGCATTTT
TRBV10-3	TRBJ2-3	TRBD2	many	CAIMASGGGDTQYF	TGTGCCATCATGGCTAGCGGGGGGGGGGATACGCAGTATTTT
TRBV6-1	TRBJ1-1	-	-	CASSGERDKLNTEAFF	TGTGCCAGCAGTGGGGAGAGGGACAAACTGAACACTGAAGCTTTCTTT
TRBV30	TRBJ1-1	TRBD1	many	CAWSDAGGAFF	TGTGCCTGGAGTGATGCAGGGGGTGCTTTCTTT
TRBV6-1	TRBJ2-2	TRBD1	many	CASSPAGTGDTGELFF	TGTGCCAGCAGCCCAGCTGGGACAGGGGACACCGGGGAGCTGTTTTTT
TRBV2	TRBJ1-1	TRBD1	many	CASRGRAGGAEAFF	TGTGCCAGCAGGGGGAGGGCAGGGGGGGCTGAAGCTTTCTTT
TRBV6-1	TRBJ2-1	TRBD1	few	CASILGQGAYNEQFF	TGTGCCAGCATCCTGGGACAGGGGGCCTACAATGAGCAGTTCTTC
TRBV7-8	TRBJ2-1	TRBD2	medium-sized	CASSLILAGYNEQFF	TGTGCCAGCAGCTTAATTCTAGCGGGTTACAATGAGCAGTTCTTC
TRBV7-8	TRBJ2-5	TRBD1	many	CASSLGANRGLETQYF	TGTGCCAGCAGCTTAGGGGCGAACAGGGGCTTGGAGACCCAGTACTTC
TRBV7-3	TRBJ1-1	-	-	CASSPGRRPEAFF	TGTGCCAGCAGCCCAGGGCGTCGCCCTGAAGCTTTCTTT
TRBV19	TRBJ1-1	TRBD1	medium-sized	CASSAGTGFNTEAFF	TGTGCCAGTAGTGCCGGGACAGGGTTTAATACTGAAGCTTTCTTT
TRBV5-6	TRBJ2-7	TRBD1	many	CASSLFGQGAIYEQYF	TGTGCCAGCAGCTTGTTCGGACAGGGGGCTATATACGAGCAGTACTTC
TRBV5-1	TRBJ1-2	-	-	CASSLVLAEANYGYTF	TGCGCCAGCAGCTTGGTCCTCGCAGAAGCTAACTATGGCTACACCTTC
TRBV19	TRBJ1-3	TRBD1	medium-sized	CASSLRTVRGPPIRNTIYF	TGTGCCAGTAGTCTCCGGACGGTCAGGGGGCCTCCAATCCGAAACACCATATATTTT
TRBV11-1	TRBJ1-6	TRBD1	once	CASDGTGGPSSYNSPLHF	TGTGCCAGCGACGGGACAGGGGGCCCTAGCTCCTATAATTCACCCCTCCACTTT
TRBV3-1	TRBJ2-6	-	many	CASSPPWGREGSGANVLTF	TGTGCCAGCAGCCCCCCCTGGGGGCGAGAGGGTTCTGGGGCCAACGTCCTGACTTTC
TRBV30	TRBJ1-4	TRBD1	many	CAWRGQGGIGEKLFF	TGTGCCTGGAGGGGACAGGGAGGGATAGGGGAAAAACTGTTTTTT
TRBV4-1	TRBJ2-7	TRBD1	-	CASSQVPGTAAGEQYF	TGCGCCAGCAGCCAAGTCCCCGGGACAGCTGCTGGGGAGCAGTACTTC
TRBV6-2/TRBV6-3	TRBJ1-3	-	medium-sized	CASRTYDSRRFSGNTIYF	TGTGCCAGCAGGACCTATGATTCTCGAAGATTCTCTGGAAACACCATATATTTT
TRBV12-3/TRBV12-4	TRBJ1-2	TRBD1	many	CASSRDRGYGYTF	TGTGCCAGCAGCCGGGACAGGGGCTATGGCTACACCTTC
TRBV20-1	TRBJ2-7	TRBD1	medium-sized	CSARDPRGRDEQYF	TGCAGTGCTAGGGACCCCAGGGGGCGCGACGAGCAGTACTTC
TRBV18	TRBJ2-7	-	many	CASSPGAGSYEQYF	TGTGCCAGCTCACCAGGGGCAGGTTCCTACGAGCAGTACTTC
TRBV27	TRBJ1-2	TRBD1	few	CASSGRGGFGYTF	TGTGCCAGCAGCGGCAGGGGGGGATTTGGCTACACCTTC
TRBV6-1	TRBJ2-1	-	medium-sized	CASSEHILASSYNEQFF	TGTGCCAGCAGTGAGCACATACTAGCAAGCTCCTACAATGAGCAGTTCTTC
TRBV5-4	TRBJ2-3	-	many	CASSLKGSDTQYF	TGTGCCAGCAGCTTGAAGGGGTCAGATACGCAGTATTTT
TRBV28	TRBJ2-3	-	-	CARSFRRLADTLYF	TGTGCCAGGAGTTTTAGGAGATTAGCGGATACGCTGTATTTT
TRBV7-3	TRBJ2-1	TRBD1	medium-sized	CASSLMVRGDRVYNEQFF	TGTGCCAGCAGCTTAATGGTTCGCGGGGACAGGGTATACAATGAGCAGTTCTTC
TRBV19	TRBJ1-5	-	medium-sized	CASRGTPNNQPQHF	TGTGCCAGTAGGGGGACACCTAACAATCAGCCCCAGCATTTT
TRBV27	TRBJ2-5	-	few	CASSLGHRGTQYF	TGTGCCAGCAGTTTAGGGCACCGGGGGACCCAGTACTTC
TRBV20-1	TRBJ2-7	-	-	CSARVGMSYEQYF	TGCAGTGCTAGAGTGGGGATGTCCTACGAGCAGTACTTC
TRBV6-1	TRBJ1-1	-	-	CASSEAPGNTEAFF	TGTGCCAGCAGTGAAGCCCCGGGAAACACTGAAGCTTTCTTT
TRBV4-2	TRBJ2-7	-	many	CASSQVGGEITYEQCF	TGTGCCAGCAGCCAAGTAGGGGGGGAAATAACCTACGAGCAGTGCTTC
TRBV20-1	TRBJ2-7	TRBD2	medium-sized	CSAVAGNPYEQYF	TGCAGTGCTGTAGCGGGTAACCCCTACGAGCAGTACTTC
TRBV5-8	TRBJ1-5	TRBD1	-	CASSLGTGGGNQPQHF	TGTGCCAGCAGCTTGGGGACAGGGGGCGGCAATCAGCCCCAGCATTTT
TRBV5-1	TRBJ2-3	TRBD1	many	CASSLGGWGTDTQYF	TGCGCCAGCAGCTTAGGGGGCTGGGGCACAGATACGCAGTATTTT
TRBV6-1	TRBJ2-1	TRBD2	-	CASRQLGASGSSYNEQFF	TGTGCCAGCAGACAGCTAGGGGCTAGCGGGTCCTCCTACAATGAGCAGTTCTTC
TRBV6-2/TRBV6-3	TRBJ2-5	-	-	CASINRVQETQYF	TGTGCCAGCATCAACAGAGTACAAGAGACCCAGTACTTC
TRBV9	TRBJ2-7	TRBD2	-	CASSVGTSGRRIGYEQYF	TGTGCCAGCAGCGTAGGAACTAGCGGGAGGAGGATAGGCTACGAGCAGTACTTC